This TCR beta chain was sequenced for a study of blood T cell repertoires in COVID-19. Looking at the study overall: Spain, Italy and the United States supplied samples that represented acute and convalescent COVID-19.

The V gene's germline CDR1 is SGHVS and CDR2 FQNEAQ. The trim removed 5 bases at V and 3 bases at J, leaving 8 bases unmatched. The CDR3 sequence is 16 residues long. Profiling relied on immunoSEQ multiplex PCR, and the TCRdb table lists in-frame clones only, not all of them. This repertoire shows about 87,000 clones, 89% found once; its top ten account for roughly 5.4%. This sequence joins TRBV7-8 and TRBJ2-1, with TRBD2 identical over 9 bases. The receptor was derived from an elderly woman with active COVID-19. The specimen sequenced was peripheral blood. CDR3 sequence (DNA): TGTGCCAGCAGCCCCATGTTACTAGCGGGCTACAATGAGCAGTTCTTC. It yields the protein CASSPMLLAGYNEQFF.